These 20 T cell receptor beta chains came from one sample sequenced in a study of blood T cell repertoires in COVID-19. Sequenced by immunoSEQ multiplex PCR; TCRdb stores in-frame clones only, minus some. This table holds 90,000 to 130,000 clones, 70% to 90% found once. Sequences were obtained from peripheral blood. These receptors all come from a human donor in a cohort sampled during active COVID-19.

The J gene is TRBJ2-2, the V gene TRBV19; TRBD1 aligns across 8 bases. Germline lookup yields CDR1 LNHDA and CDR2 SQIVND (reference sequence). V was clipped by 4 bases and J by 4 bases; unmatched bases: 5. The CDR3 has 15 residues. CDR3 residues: CASSTQGAPTGELFF. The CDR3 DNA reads TGTGCCAGTAGTACCCAGGGGGCCCCCACCGGGGAGCTGTTTTTT.

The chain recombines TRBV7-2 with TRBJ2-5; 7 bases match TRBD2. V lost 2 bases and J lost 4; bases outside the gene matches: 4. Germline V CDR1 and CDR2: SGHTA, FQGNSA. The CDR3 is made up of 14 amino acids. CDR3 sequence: CASSLLGRAETQYF. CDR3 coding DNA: TGTGCCAGCAGCTTATTGGGGAGGGCAGAGACCCAGTACTTC.

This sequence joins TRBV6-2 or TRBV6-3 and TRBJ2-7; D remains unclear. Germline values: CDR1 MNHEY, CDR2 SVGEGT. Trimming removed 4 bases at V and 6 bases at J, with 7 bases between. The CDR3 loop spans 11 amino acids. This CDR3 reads CASSSRSEQYF. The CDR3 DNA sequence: TGTGCCAGCAGTTCTCGCAGCGAGCAGTACTTC.

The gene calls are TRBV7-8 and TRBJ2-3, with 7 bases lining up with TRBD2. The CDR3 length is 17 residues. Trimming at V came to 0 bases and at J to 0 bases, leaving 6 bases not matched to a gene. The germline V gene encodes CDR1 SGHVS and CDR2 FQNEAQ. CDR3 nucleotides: TGTGCCAGCAGCTTAGCTCGGCTAGCGGTTAGCACAGATACGCAGTATTTT. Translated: CASSLARLAVSTDTQYF.

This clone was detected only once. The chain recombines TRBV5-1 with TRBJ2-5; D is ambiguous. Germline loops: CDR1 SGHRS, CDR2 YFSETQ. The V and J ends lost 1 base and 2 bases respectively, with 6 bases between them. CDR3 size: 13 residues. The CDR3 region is CASSLNGQETQYF. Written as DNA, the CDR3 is TGCGCCAGCAGCTTGAACGGGCAAGAGACCCAGTACTTC.

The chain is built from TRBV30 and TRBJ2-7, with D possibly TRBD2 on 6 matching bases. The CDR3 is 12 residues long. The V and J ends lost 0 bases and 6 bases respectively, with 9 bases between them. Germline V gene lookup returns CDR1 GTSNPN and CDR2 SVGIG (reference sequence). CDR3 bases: TGTGCCTGGAGTGTACTAGCCCCCGAGCAGTACTTC. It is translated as CAWSVLAPEQYF.

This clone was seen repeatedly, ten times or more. The CDR3 sequence is CASSYDTSAYEQYF. The CDR3 coding sequence is TGTGCCAGCAGTTACGACACTAGCGCGTACGAGCAGTACTTC. The V call is TRBV6-5, the J call TRBJ2-7, with 7 bases fitting TRBD2. V was pared by 2 bases and J by 4 bases, with 5 bases of the junction left unmatched. Germline V gene lookup returns CDR1 MNHEY and CDR2 SVGAGI. The CDR3 runs to 14 residues.

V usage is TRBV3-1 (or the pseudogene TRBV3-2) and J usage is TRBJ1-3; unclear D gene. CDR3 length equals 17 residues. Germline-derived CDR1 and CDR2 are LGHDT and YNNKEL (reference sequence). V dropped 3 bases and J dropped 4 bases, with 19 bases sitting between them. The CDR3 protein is CASSQSGRRAGGNTIYF. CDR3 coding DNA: TGTGCCAGCAGCCAGTCCGGGCGGAGGGCGGGAGGAAACACCATATATTTT.

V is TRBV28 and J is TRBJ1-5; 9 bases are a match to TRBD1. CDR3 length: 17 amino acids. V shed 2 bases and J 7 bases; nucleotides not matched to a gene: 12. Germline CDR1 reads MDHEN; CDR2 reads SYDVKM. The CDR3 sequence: CASSLLGTGGSGQPQHF. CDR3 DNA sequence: TGTGCCAGCAGTTTACTGGGAACAGGGGGCTCGGGGCAGCCCCAGCATTTT.

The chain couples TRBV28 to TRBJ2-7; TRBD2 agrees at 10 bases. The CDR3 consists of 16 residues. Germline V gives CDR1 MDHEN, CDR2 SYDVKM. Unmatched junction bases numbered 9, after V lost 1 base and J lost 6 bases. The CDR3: CASSLYPAGGPGEQYF. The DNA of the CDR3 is TGTGCCAGCAGTTTATACCCAGCGGGAGGGCCGGGCGAGCAGTACTTC.

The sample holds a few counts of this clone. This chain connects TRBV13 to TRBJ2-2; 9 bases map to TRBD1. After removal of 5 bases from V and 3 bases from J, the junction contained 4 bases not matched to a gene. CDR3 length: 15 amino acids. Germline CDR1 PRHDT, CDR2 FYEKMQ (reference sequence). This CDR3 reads CASSQQGAYTGELFF. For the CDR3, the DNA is TGTGCCAGCAGCCAACAGGGGGCCTACACCGGGGAGCTGTTTTTT.

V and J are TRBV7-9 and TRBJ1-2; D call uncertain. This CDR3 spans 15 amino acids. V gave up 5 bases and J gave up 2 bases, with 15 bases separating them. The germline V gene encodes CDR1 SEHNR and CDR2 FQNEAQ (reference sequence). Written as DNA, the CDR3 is TGTGCCAGCAGCCCAAGTCAGGTGGTAAACTATGGCTACACCTTC. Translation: CASSPSQVVNYGYTF.

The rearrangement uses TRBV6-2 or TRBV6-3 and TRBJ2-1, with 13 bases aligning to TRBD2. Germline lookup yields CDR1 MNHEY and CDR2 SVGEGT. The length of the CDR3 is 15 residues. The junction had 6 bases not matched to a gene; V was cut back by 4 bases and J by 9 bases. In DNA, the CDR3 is TGTGCCAGCAGTTCGGGACTAGCGGGAAGGGGTGAGCAGTTCTTC. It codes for CASSSGLAGRGEQFF.

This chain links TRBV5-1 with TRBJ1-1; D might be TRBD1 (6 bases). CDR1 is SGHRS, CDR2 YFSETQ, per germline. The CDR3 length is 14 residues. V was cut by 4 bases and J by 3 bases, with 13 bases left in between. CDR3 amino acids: CASSPGDKYTEAFF. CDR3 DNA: TGCGCCAGCAGCCCCGGGGACAAGTACACTGAAGCTTTCTTT.

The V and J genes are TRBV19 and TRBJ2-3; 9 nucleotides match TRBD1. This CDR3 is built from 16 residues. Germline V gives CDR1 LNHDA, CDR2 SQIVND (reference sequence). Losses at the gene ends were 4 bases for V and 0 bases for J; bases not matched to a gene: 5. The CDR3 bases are TGTGCCAGTAGTAGAACAGGGGGCGCGAGCACAGATACGCAGTATTTT. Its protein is CASSRTGGASTDTQYF.

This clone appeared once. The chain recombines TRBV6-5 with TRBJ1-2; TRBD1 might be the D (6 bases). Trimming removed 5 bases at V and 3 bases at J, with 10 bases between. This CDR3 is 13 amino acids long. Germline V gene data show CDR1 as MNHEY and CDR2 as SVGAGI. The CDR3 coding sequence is TGTGCCAGCAGTCGGGGGGCTGACTATGGCTACACCTTC. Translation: CASSRGADYGYTF.

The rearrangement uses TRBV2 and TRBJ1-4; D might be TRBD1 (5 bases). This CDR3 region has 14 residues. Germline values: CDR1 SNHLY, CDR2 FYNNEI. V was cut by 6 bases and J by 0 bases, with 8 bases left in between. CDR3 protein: CASRAGSTNEKLFF. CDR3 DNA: TGTGCCAGCAGGGCAGGGTCAACTAATGAAAAACTGTTTTTT.

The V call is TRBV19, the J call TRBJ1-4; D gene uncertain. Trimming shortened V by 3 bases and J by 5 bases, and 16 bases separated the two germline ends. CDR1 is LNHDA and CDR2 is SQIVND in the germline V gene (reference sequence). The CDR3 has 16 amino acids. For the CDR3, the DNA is TGTGCCAGTAGTATGGGCCCAAGCAAAGCCAATGAAAAACTGTTTTTT. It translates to CASSMGPSKANEKLFF. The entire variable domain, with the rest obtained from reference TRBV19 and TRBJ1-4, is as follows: DGGITQSPKYLFRKEGQNVTLSCEQNLNHDAMYWYRQDPGQGLRLIYYSQIVNDFQKGDIAEGYSVSREKKESFPLTVTSAQKNPTAFYLCASSMGPSKANEKLFFGSGTQLSVL.

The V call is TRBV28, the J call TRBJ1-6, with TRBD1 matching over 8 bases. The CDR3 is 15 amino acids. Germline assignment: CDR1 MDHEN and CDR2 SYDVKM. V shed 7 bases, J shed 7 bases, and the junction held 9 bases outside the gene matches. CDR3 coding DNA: TGTGCCAGCAAGACTTCAGGGGGCAGAAATTCACCCCTCCACTTT. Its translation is CASKTSGGRNSPLHF. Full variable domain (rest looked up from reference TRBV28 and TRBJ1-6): DVKVTQSSRYLVKRTGEKVFLECVQDMDHENMFWYRQDPGLGLRLIYFSYDVKMKEKGDIPEGYSVSREKKERFSLILESASTNQTSMYLCASKTSGGRNSPLHFGNGTRLTVT.

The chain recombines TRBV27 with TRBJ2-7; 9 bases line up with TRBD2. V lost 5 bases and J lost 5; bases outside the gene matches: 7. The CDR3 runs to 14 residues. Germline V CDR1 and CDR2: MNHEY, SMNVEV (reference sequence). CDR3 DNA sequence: TGTGCCAGCAGTATTATAGCGGGAGCCCACGAGCAGTACTTC. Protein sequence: CASSIIAGAHEQYF.